The next 10 T cell receptor beta chains were all read from a single sample in a study of T cell repertoires in cytomegalovirus infection. Their recognized antigens are unknown. TCRdb passed the reads through MiXCR, listing each CDR3 protein once. The data hold fewer than 1,000,000 distinct CDR3 sequences, with 31% observed a single time. The sequencing here drew on cultured CD8+ T cells from PBMCs, taken from culture after CMV antigen stimulation. The origin of the receptors is a human donor in good health (CMV status not recorded). Some clones in this sample may be carry-over from other donors' samples.

Comment on this clonotype: At one boundary the junction diverges from the germline segment, which might be a read error. The chain links TRBV4-1 to TRBJ1-1, with D possibly being TRBD1 (5 bases). This CDR3 is 17 amino acids long. Per the germline V gene, CDR1 is MGHRA and CDR2 is YSYEKL. Here the CDR3 reads CTSSLFGGEERNTEAFF. CDR3 DNA sequence: TGCACCAGCAGCCTTTTTGGAGGGGAGGAGAGGAACACTGAAGCTTTCTTT.

V gene TRBV2 combines with J gene TRBJ2-3; D not certain. Trimming removed 2 bases from V and 2 bases from J, with 14 bases in between. Germline CDR1 and CDR2: SNHLY and FYNNEI. The CDR3 loop spans 16 amino acids. CDR3 protein: CASSERGSDPTDTQYF. Here the CDR3 DNA reads TGTGCCAGCAGTGAACGTGGGTCAGACCCCACAGATACGCAGTATTTT.

This clonotype appeared a few times. The rearrangement uses TRBV15 and TRBJ2-7; TRBD1 agrees at 8 bases. The CDR3 totals 15 residues. Trimming cost V 5 bases and J 2 bases; bases outside gene matches: 8. Looked up from germline, CDR1 is LNHNV and CDR2 is YYDKDF (reference sequence). The CDR3 nucleotides are TGTGCCACCAGCGTAACCCGACAGGGGACCTACGAGCAGTACTTC. Residues: CATSVTRQGTYEQYF.

The chain recombines TRBV25-1 with TRBJ1-2; D remains unclear. V lost 8 bases and J 4 bases, leaving 14 bases between the germline ends. CDR1 MGHDK and CDR2 SYGVNS come from the germline V gene. This CDR3 is built from 13 residues. The CDR3 nucleotides are TGTGCCAGCTTAGCTCGGGCAGGCTATGGCTACACCTTC. As protein: CASLARAGYGYTF.

This rearrangement joins TRBV4-1 to TRBJ2-1; D may be TRBD1 (6 bases). This CDR3 comprises 15 residues. V lost 4 bases, J lost 5 bases, and 15 bases lay in between. Germline values: CDR1 MGHRA, CDR2 YSYEKL. This chain's CDR3 is CASSLGAGDNNEQFF. In DNA, the CDR3 is TGCGCCAGCAGCCTCGGGGCAGGGGATAACAATGAGCAGTTCTTC.

This clonotype was seen a handful of times. The chain recombines TRBV27 with TRBJ1-1, with D maybe TRBD1 (6 bases). The CDR3 runs to 15 residues. V dropped 7 bases and J dropped 0 bases, with 15 bases sitting between them. Germline V gives CDR1 MNHEY, CDR2 SMNVEV (reference sequence). This chain's CDR3 is CASKLAGALNTEAFF. The CDR3 bases are TGTGCCAGCAAACTGGCAGGGGCGTTGAACACTGAAGCTTTCTTT.

This clonotype has just a few counts. In nucleotides, the CDR3 is TGTGCCAGCAGTTTACTTCAGTGGCTGACCTACGAGCAGTACGTC. It yields the protein CASSLLQWLTYEQYV. The rearrangement joins TRBV28 to TRBJ2-7; D unresolved. The CDR3 runs to 15 residues. The germline gives CDR1 MDHEN, CDR2 SYDVKM. Trimming cost V 2 bases and J 2 bases, with 13 bases left between them.

There are many counts of this clonotype. The rearrangement links TRBV27 to TRBJ1-1; no definite D call. CDR3 length: 15 amino acids. With 2 bases removed from V and 0 bases from J, the gap between germline ends came to 10 bases. Germline V CDR1 and CDR2: MNHEY, SMNVEV (reference sequence). The CDR3 is CASSLSFGVNTEAFF. CDR3 nucleotide sequence: TGTGCCAGCAGTTTAAGTTTTGGGGTGAACACTGAAGCTTTCTTT.

The sample holds many counts of this clonotype. This chain connects TRBV7-8 to TRBJ2-2, with 9 bases lining up with TRBD2. Germline lookup yields CDR1 SGHVS and CDR2 FQNEAQ. This CDR3 comprises 17 residues. With V trimmed by 3 bases and J by 5 bases, 10 bases remained unmatched. CDR3 nucleotide sequence: TGTGCCAGCAGCTTTTTTAGCGGGGGACCCGCAACCGGGGAGCTGTTTTTT. Protein: CASSFFSGGPATGELFF.

For this clonotype: This may be a read error, as it is one base from a much larger clone. The CDR3 DNA sequence: TGTGCCAGCAGCCACATGGACAGGGGTCTAGACGAGCAGTACTTC. Translating gives CASSHMDRGLDEQYF. The rearrangement links TRBV7-6 to TRBJ2-7; 9 nucleotides agree with TRBD1. CDR1 and CDR2 (germline): SGHVS, FNYEAQ. The CDR3 has 15 residues. V lost 5 bases to trimming and J lost 5 bases; unmatched junction nucleotides: 10. The whole variable domain, remainder taken from reference TRBV7-6 and TRBJ2-7, is GAGVSQSPRYKVTKRGQDVALRCDPISGHVSLYWYRQALGQGPEFLTYFNYEAQQDKSGLPNDRFSAERPEGSISTLTIQRTEQRDSAMYRCASSHMDRGLDEQYFGPGTRLTVT.